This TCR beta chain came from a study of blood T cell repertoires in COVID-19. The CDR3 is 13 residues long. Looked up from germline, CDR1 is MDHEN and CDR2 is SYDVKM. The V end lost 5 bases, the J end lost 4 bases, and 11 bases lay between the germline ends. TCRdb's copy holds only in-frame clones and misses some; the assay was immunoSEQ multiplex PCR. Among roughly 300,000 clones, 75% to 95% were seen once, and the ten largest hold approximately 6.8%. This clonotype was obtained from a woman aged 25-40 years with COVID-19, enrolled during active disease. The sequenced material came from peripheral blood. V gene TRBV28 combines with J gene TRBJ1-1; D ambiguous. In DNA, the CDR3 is TGTGCCAGCAGTCCCGCGGGCCGCACTGAAGCTTTCTTT. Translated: CASSPAGRTEAFF.